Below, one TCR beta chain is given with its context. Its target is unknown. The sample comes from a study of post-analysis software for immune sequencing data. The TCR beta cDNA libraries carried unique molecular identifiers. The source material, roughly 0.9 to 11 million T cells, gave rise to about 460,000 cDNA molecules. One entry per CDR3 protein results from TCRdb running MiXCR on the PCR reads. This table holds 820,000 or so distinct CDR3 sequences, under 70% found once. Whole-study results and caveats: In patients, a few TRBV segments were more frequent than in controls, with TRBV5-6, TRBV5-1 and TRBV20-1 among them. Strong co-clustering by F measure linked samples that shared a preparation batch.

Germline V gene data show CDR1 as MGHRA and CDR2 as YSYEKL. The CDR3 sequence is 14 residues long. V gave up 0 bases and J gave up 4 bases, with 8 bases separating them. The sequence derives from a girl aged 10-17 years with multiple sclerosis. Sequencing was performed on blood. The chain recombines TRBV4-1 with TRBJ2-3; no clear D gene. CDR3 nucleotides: TGCGCCAGCAGCCAAGATAGAAGTGCAGATACGCAGTATTTT. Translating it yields CASSQDRSADTQYF.